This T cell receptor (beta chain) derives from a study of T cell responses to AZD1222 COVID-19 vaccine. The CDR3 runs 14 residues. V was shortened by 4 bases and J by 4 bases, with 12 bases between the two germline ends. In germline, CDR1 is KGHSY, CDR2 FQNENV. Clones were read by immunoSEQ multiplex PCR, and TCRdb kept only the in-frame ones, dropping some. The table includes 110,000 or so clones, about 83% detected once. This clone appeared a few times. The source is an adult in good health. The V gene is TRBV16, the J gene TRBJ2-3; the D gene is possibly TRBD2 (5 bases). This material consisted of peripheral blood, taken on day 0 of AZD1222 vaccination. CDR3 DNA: TGTGCCAGCAGCCCTGACGCCGGGGCAGATACGCAGTATTTT. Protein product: CASSPDAGADTQYF. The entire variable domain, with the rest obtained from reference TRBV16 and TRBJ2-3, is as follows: GEEVAQTPKHLVRGEGQKAKLYCAPIKGHSYVFWYQQVLKNEFKFLISFQNENVFDETGMPKERFSAKCLPNSPCSLEIQATKLEDSAVYFCASSPDAGADTQYFGPGTRLTVL.